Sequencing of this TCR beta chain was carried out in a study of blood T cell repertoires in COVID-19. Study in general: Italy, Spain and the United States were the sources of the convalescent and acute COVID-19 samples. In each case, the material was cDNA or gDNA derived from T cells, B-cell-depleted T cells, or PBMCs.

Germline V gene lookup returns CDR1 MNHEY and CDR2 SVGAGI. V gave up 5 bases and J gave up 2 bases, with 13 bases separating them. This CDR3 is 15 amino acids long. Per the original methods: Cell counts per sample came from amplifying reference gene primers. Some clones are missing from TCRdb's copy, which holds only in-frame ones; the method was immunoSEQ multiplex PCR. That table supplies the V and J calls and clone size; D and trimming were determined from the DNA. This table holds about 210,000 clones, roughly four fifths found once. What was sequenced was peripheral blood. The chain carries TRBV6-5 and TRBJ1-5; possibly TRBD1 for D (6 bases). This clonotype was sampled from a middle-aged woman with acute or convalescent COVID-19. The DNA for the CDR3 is TGTGCCAGCAGTACCACAGGGAATGGCAATCAGCCCCAGCATTTT. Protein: CASSTTGNGNQPQHF.